This passage covers 25 T cell receptor beta chains from one sample sequenced in a study of T cells in localized non-small cell lung cancer. Sequencing used immunoSEQ multiplex PCR; TCRdb keeps in-frame clones, though not all of them. The table has about 33,000 clones, about 91% seen once. This specimen was PBMCs, taken before any cancer treatment. The receptors were gathered from a man aged 40 to 75 with stage II lung adenocarcinoma.

The chain is built from TRBV27 and TRBJ2-7; TRBD1 aligns across 8 bases. This CDR3 is 16 amino acids long. In germline, CDR1 is MNHEY, CDR2 SMNVEV (reference sequence). V lost 0 bases, J lost 2 bases, and 6 bases stayed unmatched. CDR3 DNA sequence: TGTGCCAGCAGTTTATCACTTGGACAGGGCCCCTACGAGCAGTACTTC. Encoded protein: CASSLSLGQGPYEQYF.

This chain joins TRBV7-2 and TRBJ2-5, with D tentatively TRBD1 or TRBD2 (6 bases each). Germline CDR1 SGHTA, CDR2 FQGNSA. This CDR3 comprises 18 residues. Deletions cut 2 bases from V and 5 bases from J, with 24 bases between. CDR3 in amino acids: CASSLLSGGNGRGETQYF. CDR3 in DNA: TGTGCCAGCAGCTTACTTTCTGGGGGCAACGGGAGAGGGGAGACCCAGTACTTC.

V and J are TRBV7-8 and TRBJ1-6, with D possibly TRBD1 on 5 matching bases. The CDR3 covers 12 residues. Trimming removed 8 bases at V and 6 bases at J, with 8 bases between. Germline V CDR1 and CDR2: SGHVS, FQNEAQ. For the CDR3, the DNA is TGTGCCAGCGGGGCGGTTAATTCACCCCTCCACTTT. This codes for CASGAVNSPLHF.

The CDR3 DNA follows: TGTGCCAGTAGTATAGGAACAGAAACCGGGGAGCTGTTTTTT. It yields the protein CASSIGTETGELFF. The V call is TRBV19, the J call TRBJ2-2, with D uncertain. CDR3 size: 14 residues. Germline loops: CDR1 LNHDA, CDR2 SQIVND (reference sequence). The V gene lost 1 base and the J gene lost 5 bases, with 8 bases spanning the gap.

The CDR3 loop reads CASSVGTTREYEQYF. CDR3 sequence (DNA): TGTGCCAGCAGCGTAGGGACTACCAGGGAGTACGAGCAGTACTTC. The chain uses TRBV9 and TRBJ2-7, with a weak D call TRBD2 (6 bases). The CDR3 runs 15 residues. Trimming removed 0 bases from V and 4 bases from J, with 14 bases in between. Germline-derived CDR1 and CDR2 are SGDLS and YYNGEE.

Here the CDR3 DNA reads TGTGCCAGTCAGACTAGCGGGAGTAGTCCCAACTACGAGCAGTACTTC. This gives the protein CASQTSGSSPNYEQYF. The V gene is TRBV19, the J gene TRBJ2-7, with 12 nucleotides matching TRBD2. The CDR3 is 16 residues long. Germline CDR1 and CDR2: LNHDA and SQIVND (reference sequence). With 8 bases clipped from V and 3 bases from J, the junction kept 11 bases outside the gene matches. Filled out from reference TRBV19 and TRBJ2-7, the complete variable domain reads DGGITQSPKYLFRKEGQNVTLSCEQNLNHDAMYWYRQDPGQGLRLIYYSQIVNDFQKGDIAEGYSVSREKKESFPLTVTSAQKNPTAFYLCASQTSGSSPNYEQYFGPGTRLTVT.

The V gene is TRBV12-5, the J gene TRBJ1-1; 8 bases agree with TRBD1. The CDR3 is 16 residues long. Germline CDR1 and CDR2: LGHNT and FRNRAP. Unmatched junction bases numbered 10, after V lost 2 bases and J lost 5 bases. DNA for the CDR3: TGTGCTAGTGGTTTGATTCTCACAGGGGGGGGTACTGAAGCTTTCTTT. Its protein product is CASGLILTGGGTEAFF.

The sample holds one count of this clone. The CDR3 DNA follows: TGTGCCAGCAGCTTTTCTATCGATCAGCCCCAGCATTTT. The encoded protein is CASSFSIDQPQHF. V gene TRBV7-9 combines with J gene TRBJ1-5; D gene unclear. V was trimmed by 3 bases and J by 5 bases, leaving 8 bases between them. This CDR3 contains 13 residues. In germline, CDR1 is SEHNR, CDR2 FQNEAQ (reference sequence).

The chain recombines TRBV7-2 with TRBJ2-1; 9 positions agree with TRBD2. The CDR3 totals 16 residues. CDR1 is SGHTA and CDR2 is FQGNSA in the germline V gene. After removal of 0 bases from V and 0 bases from J, the junction contained 0 bases not matched to a gene. In DNA form, the CDR3 reads TGTGCCAGCAGCTTAGCGACTAGCGGCTCCTACAATGAGCAGTTCTTC. Translation: CASSLATSGSYNEQFF. The whole variable domain, filled in from reference TRBV7-2 and TRBJ2-1, reads GAGVSQSPSNKVTEKGKDVELRCDPISGHTALYWYRQSLGQGLEFLIYFQGNSAPDKSGLPSDRFSAERTGGSVSTLTIQRTQQEDSAVYLCASSLATSGSYNEQFFGPGTRLTVL.

The chain employs TRBV28 and TRBJ2-5; 9 bases are a match to TRBD1. V lost 5 bases and J lost 4; bases outside the gene matches: 8. This CDR3 contains 15 residues. Germline V gives CDR1 MDHEN, CDR2 SYDVKM. The CDR3 DNA reads TGTGCCAGCAGTCTCTCCGGGACAGGGAGAGAGACCCAGTACTTC. Its translation is CASSLSGTGRETQYF.

This sequence joins TRBV19 and TRBJ2-3; 9 bases line up with TRBD2. The germline V gene has CDR1 LNHDA and CDR2 SQIVND (reference sequence). Trimming cost V 5 bases and J 4 bases; bases outside gene matches: 7. This CDR3 spans 15 amino acids. The CDR3 is CASSEASGISDTQYF. The CDR3 bases are TGTGCCAGTAGTGAGGCTAGCGGGATATCAGATACGCAGTATTTT.

The chain uses TRBV28 and TRBJ1-1; D gene ambiguous. This CDR3 has 14 amino acids. With 7 bases removed from V and 2 bases from J, the gap between germline ends came to 14 bases. From germline, CDR1 is MDHEN and CDR2 SYDVKM. CDR3 DNA: TGTGCCAGCAAGGGCGGCTCGGGAAACACTGAAGCTTTCTTT. Translating gives CASKGGSGNTEAFF.

The rearrangement uses TRBV21-1 and TRBJ2-2; the tabulated D call, TRBD2, remains unverified against the DNA. TRBV21-1 is classified as a pseudogene. This CDR3 region has 19 residues. CDR3 amino acids: CASTSSRETSGPLTGELFF. The CDR3 DNA sequence: TGTGCCAGCACCTCATCCAGGGAGACTAGCGGACCCCTCACCGGGGAGCTGTTTTTT.

The genes are TRBV25-1 and TRBJ1-1; D remains ambiguous. The germline V and J ends were trimmed by 7 bases and 8 bases, with 26 bases remaining between them. Germline CDR1 and CDR2: MGHDK and SYGVNS. The CDR3 spans 16 residues. CDR3 sequence reads: CASTPSRWERASEAFF. CDR3 in DNA: TGTGCCAGCACCCCAAGTAGGTGGGAACGCGCTTCGGAAGCTTTCTTT.

The rearrangement joins TRBV19 to TRBJ2-1; possibly TRBD2 for D (6 bases). The CDR3 covers 15 residues. Trimming took off 3 bases at V and 2 bases at J, with 11 bases between the two ends. Germline CDR1 is LNHDA and CDR2 is SQIVND (reference sequence). CDR3 region: CASSIGGSAYNEQFF. CDR3 nucleotides: TGTGCCAGTAGTATCGGAGGGAGCGCCTACAATGAGCAGTTCTTC.

V gene TRBV7-2 combines with J gene TRBJ2-1; either TRBD1 or TRBD2 may supply D (5 bases each). Per the germline V gene, CDR1 is SGHTA and CDR2 is FQGNSA. V dropped 1 base and J dropped 2 bases, with 12 bases sitting between them. CDR3 size: 16 residues. CDR3 sequence: CASSLDVGEPYNEQFF. CDR3 nucleotides: TGTGCCAGCAGCTTAGATGTGGGGGAGCCCTACAATGAGCAGTTCTTC.

The chain is built from TRBV7-3 and TRBJ2-3, with a tentative D call TRBD2 (6 bases). Germline assignment: CDR1 SGHTA and CDR2 FQGTGA. V lost 6 bases to trimming and J lost 4 bases, with 14 bases between them. This CDR3 region has 14 residues. The CDR3 DNA reads as TGTGCCAGCAGTGGGGGACTTGGGTCAGATACGCAGTATTTT. This gives the protein CASSGGLGSDTQYF.

The J gene is TRBJ1-1, the V gene TRBV30, with D tentatively TRBD1 (6 bases). V was cut by 8 bases and J by 5 bases, with 27 bases left in between. CDR1 and CDR2 (germline): GTSNPN, SVGIG (reference sequence). The CDR3 is 16 residues long. Here the CDR3 DNA reads TGTGCCCAGGAGCCAAGGGGCCAGGGGATGAGGACTGAAGCTTTCTTT. Its translation: CAQEPRGQGMRTEAFF.

The gene calls are TRBV7-9 and TRBJ1-4, with TRBD1 identical over 7 bases. The CDR3 sequence is 17 residues long. With 5 bases clipped from V and 2 bases from J, the junction kept 11 bases outside the gene matches. The germline gives CDR1 SEHNR, CDR2 FQNEAQ (reference sequence). DNA of the CDR3: TGTGCCAGCAGCCCAGGGGGAGGGGGCCTGACTAATGAAAAACTGTTTTTT. It translates to CASSPGGGGLTNEKLFF.

V gene TRBV7-2 combines with J gene TRBJ1-1, with D perhaps TRBD1 (5 bases). Trimming removed 6 bases from V and 1 base from J, with 12 bases in between. This CDR3 has 14 residues. In germline, CDR1 is SGHTA, CDR2 FQGNSA. The chain's CDR3 is CASRTYTGNTEAFF. CDR3 in DNA: TGTGCCAGCAGAACCTACACAGGGAACACTGAAGCTTTCTTT.

The chain links TRBV5-1 to TRBJ2-1, with TRBD2 as a possible D gene (6 bases). V lost 8 bases and J 3 bases, leaving 18 bases between the germline ends. The CDR3 consists of 15 residues. Germline V gene data show CDR1 as SGHRS and CDR2 as YFSETQ. In DNA, the CDR3 is TGCGCCAGTCAGCTTGATATGGGGGGCTACAATGAGCAGTTCTTC. It is translated as CASQLDMGGYNEQFF. The full variable domain, with the rest looked up from reference TRBV5-1 and TRBJ2-1, is KAGVTQTPRYLIKTRGQQVTLSCSPISGHRSVSWYQQTPGQGLQFLFEYFSETQRNKGNFPGRFSGRQFSNSRSEMNVSTLELGDSALYLCASQLDMGGYNEQFFGPGTRLTVL.

V gene TRBV5-1 combines with J gene TRBJ2-2; no clear D gene. This CDR3 spans 16 amino acids. Germline CDR1 and CDR2: SGHRS and YFSETQ. V was shortened by 2 bases and J by 2 bases, with 13 bases between the two germline ends. The CDR3 nucleotides read TGCGCCAGCAGCTTACAGCGCGGACCTAACACCGGGGAGCTGTTTTTT. As protein: CASSLQRGPNTGELFF.

V usage is TRBV12-5 and J usage is TRBJ2-7, with D possibly called TRBD1 or TRBD2 (5 bases each). Between the trimmed V and J ends, which lost 4 bases and 4 bases, there was a span of 8 bases. Per germline, CDR1 LGHNT and CDR2 FRNRAP. The CDR3 is 12 residues long. CDR3 DNA sequence: TGTGCTAGTGGTTGGGACGGGTACGAGCAGTACTTC. Amino acid sequence: CASGWDGYEQYF.

V usage is TRBV6-5 and J usage is TRBJ2-7; weak D call: TRBD1 (5 bases). V was trimmed by 7 bases and J by 2 bases, leaving 15 bases between them. The CDR3 has 14 amino acids. CDR1 is MNHEY and CDR2 is SVGAGI in the germline V gene. The CDR3 sequence is CASTEDNSPYEQYF. In DNA form, the CDR3 reads TGTGCCAGCACCGAGGACAATTCCCCCTACGAGCAGTACTTC.

CDR3 bases: TGTGCCAGCAGGCTAGGAGCCAGGGGCCCTCTCACCTTC. This codes for CASRLGARGPLTF. The chain joins TRBV11-2 to TRBJ1-2; D is perhaps TRBD1 (6 bases). There are 13 residues in the CDR3. The V and J ends lost 6 bases and 13 bases respectively, with 21 bases between them. Germline CDR1 SGHAT, CDR2 FQNNGV. The full variable domain, its missing parts supplied by reference TRBV11-2 and TRBJ1-2, is EAGVAQSPRYKIIEKRQSVAFWCNPISGHATLYWYQQILGQGPKLLIQFQNNGVVDDSQLPKDRFSAERLKGVDSTLKIQPAKLEDSAVYLCASRLGARGPLTFGSGTRLTVV.